These 7 T cell receptor beta chains were sequenced from one sample in a study of graft-versus-host responses after intestinal transplantation listed by TCRdb under 2021. The time point label, read with the paper, signifies: cells obtained before transplantation from donor or recipient. The antigens of these receptors remain unknown. The library was prepared using the immunoSEQ multiplex PCR assay. Sourced from immuneACCESS, this table was stored by TCRdb with only in-frame sequences that have V and J called. A share of the clones is absent; for the studies checked, an unresolved V gene accounts for under half, and the remainder has no known explanation. The sample table contains 41,000 or so clones; only one count was recorded for around 96% of them. The ten largest clones add up to roughly 0.58% of the sample. The source was unstimulated CD8+ T cells sorted from spleen or lymph node cells, collected before transplant. The origin of the receptors is a human donor who was the organ donor for an intestinal transplant.

The rearrangement links TRBV9 to TRBJ1-3; a possible D gene is TRBD1 (6 bases). The V gene lost 0 bases and the J gene lost 4 bases, with 11 bases spanning the gap. This CDR3 spans 15 amino acids. Germline V gene lookup returns CDR1 SGDLS and CDR2 YYNGEE. CDR3 in DNA: TGTGCCAGCAGCGTAGGGGGGGACATCGGAAACACCATATATTTT. It encodes CASSVGGDIGNTIYF.

J is TRBJ1-2 and V is TRBV7-9; no firm D call. With 4 bases removed from V and 5 bases from J, the gap between germline ends came to 8 bases. The CDR3 sequence is 12 residues long. Germline V gives CDR1 SEHNR, CDR2 FQNEAQ (reference sequence). The CDR3 protein is CASSSSTYGYTF. The CDR3 DNA sequence: TGTGCCAGCAGCTCATCGACGTATGGCTACACCTTC.

The V gene is TRBV7-6, the J gene TRBJ2-3; D gene ambiguous. The V end lost 5 bases, the J end lost 4 bases, and 13 bases lay between the germline ends. CDR3 length: 14 residues. The germline V gene encodes CDR1 SGHVS and CDR2 FNYEAQ. The CDR3 DNA is TGTGCCAGCAGCACCGTAACACCCCCAGATACGCAGTATTTT. Protein product: CASSTVTPPDTQYF.

This chain connects TRBV27 to TRBJ2-1; D is unresolved. CDR1 is MNHEY and CDR2 is SMNVEV in the germline V gene (reference sequence). V lost 8 bases and J 7 bases, leaving 9 bases between the germline ends. The CDR3 loop spans 11 amino acids. The CDR3 region has the DNA TGTGCCAGCGGATGGTGGAATGAGCAGTTCTTC. Translation: CASGWWNEQFF.

This chain joins TRBV4-3 and TRBJ2-7; TRBD1 agrees at 9 bases. V shed 4 bases and J 0 bases; nucleotides not matched to a gene: 1. The CDR3 has 14 residues. In germline, CDR1 is LGHNA, CDR2 YSLEER. The CDR3 coding sequence is TGCGCCAGCAGCCCGGGACAGGGCTCCTACGAGCAGTACTTC. This sequence encodes CASSPGQGSYEQYF.

The rearrangement links TRBV5-4 to TRBJ2-2; D is perhaps TRBD1 (6 bases). Trimming stripped 0 bases from V and 6 bases from J, with 12 bases between. CDR3 length: 15 amino acids. CDR1 is SGHNT and CDR2 is YYREEE in the germline V gene (reference sequence). The CDR3 loop reads CASSLDREWAGELFF. CDR3 DNA: TGTGCCAGCAGCTTGGACAGGGAGTGGGCCGGGGAGCTGTTTTTT.

The gene calls are TRBV4-1 and TRBJ1-4, with D possibly being TRBD1 (5 bases). The CDR3 runs to 14 residues. Germline CDR1 is MGHRA and CDR2 is YSYEKL. V shed 3 bases and J shed 3 bases, with 8 bases lying between them. CDR3 nucleotide sequence: TGCGCCAGCAGCCAGGGGGTATCTAATGAAAAACTGTTTTTT. As protein: CASSQGVSNEKLFF.